Following are 10 T cell receptor beta chains from one sample sequenced in a study of Ad26.COV2.S vaccination and SARS-CoV-2 variants. Repertoires were generated with immunoSEQ multiplex PCR, while TCRdb's copy carries only in-frame clones and drops some. Counted here are roughly 420,000 clones, roughly 90% occurring once; the ten biggest clones make up about 4%. Treatment described: about 20 received Ad26.COV2.S at low or high dose, single or two shots; roughly 5 received placebo; per-sample allocation not given. The investigators took samples on day 63 after the first vaccine or placebo injection. The sequences come from peripheral blood, collected in a trial of Ad26.COV2.S vaccine versus placebo. These receptors were taken from a person between 18 and 59 years old who received the Ad26.COV2.S COVID-19 vaccine or a placebo.

The CDR3 region is CASSQVPGSTYNEQFF. In DNA form, the CDR3 reads TGCGCCAGCAGCCAAGTGCCAGGAAGTACCTACAATGAGCAGTTCTTC. The V gene is TRBV4-1, the J gene TRBJ2-1; unclear D gene. Germline CDR1 is MGHRA and CDR2 is YSYEKL. This CDR3 contains 16 residues. Trimming cost V 1 base and J 2 bases, with 12 bases left between them.

The chain is built from TRBV6-5 and TRBJ1-2; D is unclear. Per germline, CDR1 MNHEY and CDR2 SVGAGI. Trimming left V 8 bases short and J 5 bases short, with 9 bases between. The CDR3 extends over 11 amino acids. The CDR3 DNA follows: TGTGCCAGCGGGCCGGGATATGGCTACACCTTC. This gives the protein CASGPGYGYTF.

V and J are TRBV5-4 and TRBJ1-1, with D uncertain. This CDR3 has 13 amino acids. CDR1 SGHNT and CDR2 YYREEE come from the germline V gene (reference sequence). V shed 0 bases and J shed 3 bases, with 6 bases lying between them. DNA of the CDR3: TGTGCCAGCAGCTTGGGACCATACACTGAAGCTTTCTTT. It yields the protein CASSLGPYTEAFF.

The V call is TRBV10-3, the J call TRBJ2-7, with 9 bases that match TRBD1. J gave up 3 bases and V 3 bases, and 12 bases lay outside the gene matches. CDR1 and CDR2 from the germline V gene are ENHRY and SYGVKD. This CDR3 spans 17 amino acids. CDR3 nucleotide sequence: TGTGCCATCAGTGATGGGGACAGGGCCTCAATTCACTACGAGCAGTACTTC. As protein: CAISDGDRASIHYEQYF.

The chain carries TRBV6-5 and TRBJ2-2, with D maybe TRBD1 (5 bases). Germline CDR1 reads MNHEY; CDR2 reads SVGAGI. V lost 6 bases to trimming and J lost 4 bases, with 12 bases between them. The CDR3 has 14 amino acids. The CDR3 sequence: CASSVGHFTGELFF. Written as DNA, the CDR3 is TGTGCCAGCAGCGTGGGGCACTTCACCGGGGAGCTGTTTTTT.

The rearrangement links TRBV9 to TRBJ2-5; 10 positions match TRBD1. This CDR3 contains 16 residues. Germline loops: CDR1 SGDLS, CDR2 YYNGEE. Unmatched junction bases numbered 7, after V lost 4 bases and J lost 1 base. CDR3 loop: CASSPMDRGGQETQYF. DNA for the CDR3: TGTGCCAGCAGCCCCATGGACAGGGGGGGCCAAGAGACCCAGTACTTC.

The gene calls are TRBV27 and TRBJ2-7, with 9 bases that match TRBD2. The V gene end was trimmed by 4 bases and the J gene end by 4 bases; junction bases not matched to a gene: 5. Germline CDR1 reads MNHEY; CDR2 reads SMNVEV (reference sequence). The CDR3 has 14 residues. CDR3 DNA: TGTGCCAGCAGTTACCGGAGCGGGGGGTACGAGCAGTACTTC. Translation: CASSYRSGGYEQYF.

In DNA form, the CDR3 reads TGTGCCAGCAGTTATTACAGGGGGGTCGAGGAGACCCAGTACTTC. Translation gives CASSYYRGVEETQYF. The chain joins TRBV25-1 to TRBJ2-5; 8 bases map to TRBD1. Germline assignment: CDR1 MGHDK and CDR2 SYGVNS. V shed 5 bases and J 5 bases; nucleotides not matched to a gene: 10. This CDR3 region has 15 residues.

The rearrangement links TRBV28 to TRBJ2-2; 12 bases line up with TRBD2. J lost 5 bases, V lost 6 bases, and 4 bases had no gene match. This CDR3 is built from 15 residues. Germline lookup yields CDR1 MDHEN and CDR2 SYDVKM. The DNA of the CDR3 is TGTGCCAGCAGGAGGACTAGCGGGGATACCGGGGAGCTGTTTTTT. Residues: CASRRTSGDTGELFF.

This clone was counted a few times. This sequence joins TRBV7-8 and TRBJ2-6, with unresolved D. This CDR3 comprises 14 residues. V was clipped by 6 bases and J by 4 bases, with 10 bases between them. Germline-derived CDR1 and CDR2 are SGHVS and FQNEAQ. As DNA, the CDR3 is TGTGCCAGCAGTCCGCTGGGGGGGGCCAACGTCCTGACTTTC. It specifies CASSPLGGANVLTF.